Below, 24 T cell receptor beta chains from the same sample are listed, as sequenced in a study of cytomegalovirus exposure and HLA in healthy donors. PCR primers comprised 60 Vbeta and 13 Jbeta primers. Sequencing used immunoSEQ multiplex PCR; TCRdb keeps in-frame clones, though not all of them. The data hold roughly 97,000 clones, with over 75% observed a single time. The material sequenced was PBMCs. The receptors originated from a man in his forties or fifties in good health and CMV-seropositive.

V is TRBV5-1 and J is TRBJ1-2, with no clear D. Germline V gives CDR1 SGHRS, CDR2 YFSETQ. V shed 6 bases and J shed 1 base, with 13 bases lying between them. The CDR3 has 14 amino acids. CDR3 nucleotide sequence: TGCGCCAGCAATCCCTCTCCGGGTAACTATGGCTACACCTTC. Its translation: CASNPSPGNYGYTF.

V is TRBV18 and J is TRBJ2-7; tentative D call: TRBD1 (5 bases). V was pared by 3 bases and J by 7 bases, with 13 bases between. There are 13 residues in the CDR3. Germline loops: CDR1 KGHSH, CDR2 LQKENI. CDR3 nucleotide sequence: TGTGCCAGCTCACCCTCGGCAGGGTTGGAGCAGTACTTC. Translated, it gives CASSPSAGLEQYF.

The V gene is TRBV27, the J gene TRBJ2-6, with D hard to call. Germline V gene data show CDR1 as MNHEY and CDR2 as SMNVEV (reference sequence). CDR3 length equals 16 residues. Trimming cost V 7 bases and J 1 base, with 14 bases left between them. CDR3 DNA sequence: TGTGCCAGCATGACGGGTTCCTCATCTGGGGCCAACGTCCTGACTTTC. It is translated as CASMTGSSSGANVLTF.

The CDR3 sequence is CASSSGTGQPQHF. In DNA form, the CDR3 reads TGTGCCAGCAGTTCTGGTACAGGTCAGCCCCAGCATTTT. The chain has TRBV28 and TRBJ1-5, with D perhaps matching TRBD1 (5 bases). V was clipped by 4 bases and J by 6 bases, with 10 bases between them. The CDR3 runs to 13 residues. Germline assignment: CDR1 MDHEN and CDR2 SYDVKM.

The chain employs TRBV5-4 and TRBJ2-1, with no clear D. CDR1 and CDR2 (germline): SGHNT, YYREEE (reference sequence). The V gene lost 2 bases and the J gene lost 6 bases, with 12 bases spanning the gap. The CDR3 covers 14 residues. The CDR3 DNA is TGTGCCAGCAGCTTCCGGAGATCCAGCAATGAGCAGTTCTTC. Translation: CASSFRRSSNEQFF.

The genes are TRBV10-2 and TRBJ1-3; tentatively, D is TRBD1 (5 bases). With 6 bases removed from V and 3 bases from J, the gap between germline ends came to 15 bases. Per germline, CDR1 WSHSY and CDR2 SAAADI. The CDR3 is 15 amino acids. The CDR3 loop reads CASREQVKVGNTIYF. For the CDR3, the DNA is TGCGCCAGCAGGGAACAGGTGAAAGTTGGAAACACCATATATTTT.

This clone was seen more than once but under ten times. V and J are TRBV7-9 and TRBJ1-1; TRBD1 might be the D (5 bases). The V gene lost 4 bases and the J gene lost 10 bases, with 16 bases spanning the gap. Germline CDR1 reads SEHNR; CDR2 reads FQNEAQ (reference sequence). This CDR3 contains 13 residues. The CDR3 DNA is TGTGCCAGCAGCTACAGGTCCCAAGAGGTAGCTTTCTTT. Translation: CASSYRSQEVAFF.

The DNA for the CDR3 is TGTGCCACCAGCTCCGGGACAGGGACCTACGAGCAGTACTTC. This encodes CATSSGTGTYEQYF. V gene TRBV15 combines with J gene TRBJ2-7, with TRBD1 matching 9 bases. Germline assignment: CDR1 LNHNV and CDR2 YYDKDF (reference sequence). The V gene end was trimmed by 5 bases and the J gene end by 2 bases; junction bases not matched to a gene: 4. The CDR3 consists of 14 residues.

The rearrangement links TRBV5-1 to TRBJ2-7, with 7 bases aligning to TRBD1. This CDR3 spans 13 amino acids. Germline V CDR1 and CDR2: SGHRS, YFSETQ. The V and J ends lost 3 bases and 7 bases, in that order; junction bases with no gene match: 7. CDR3 residues: CASSSTGEGEQYF. The CDR3 DNA is TGCGCCAGCAGCTCAACAGGGGAAGGGGAGCAGTACTTC.

The chain links TRBV6-1 to TRBJ2-3; TRBD1 aligns across 9 bases. The CDR3 runs 14 residues. The ends lost 8 bases at V and 2 bases at J; junction bases unmatched: 5. In germline, CDR1 is MNHNS, CDR2 SASEGT. The CDR3 sequence is CASGTGTITDTQYF. As DNA, the CDR3 is TGTGCCAGCGGGACAGGGACTATCACAGATACGCAGTATTTT.

This rearrangement joins TRBV18 to TRBJ1-1; D is possibly TRBD1 (5 bases). The V end lost 1 base, the J end lost 3 bases, and 9 bases lay between the germline ends. From germline, CDR1 is KGHSH and CDR2 LQKENI. CDR3 length: 14 residues. The CDR3 DNA is TGTGCCAGCTCACCACAGCTCAGGGACACTGAAGCTTTCTTT. Protein product: CASSPQLRDTEAFF.

This chain links TRBV2 with TRBJ2-7, with 11 bases identical to TRBD2. Germline V gene data show CDR1 as SNHLY and CDR2 as FYNNEI. The CDR3 covers 15 residues. V dropped 4 bases and J dropped 6; count of bases not matched to a gene: 8. In DNA form, the CDR3 reads TGTGCCAGCAGTGGTAGCGGGGGGGAATTTGGCGAGCAGTACTTC. Translating it yields CASSGSGGEFGEQYF.

Turning to this clone: No DNA is shown, since the ends of the CDR3 on it are uncertain; the CDR3 is the one TCRdb lists. The chain links TRBV6-1 to TRBJ2-7; whether TRBD1, the table's D call, matches the DNA was not checked. Germline V lookup: CDR1 MNHNS, CDR2 SASEGT. The CDR3 is made up of 17 amino acids, end residues included. The CDR3 sequence is CASSVFGEGASSYEQYF.

The J gene is TRBJ2-1, the V gene TRBV7-8, with D perhaps matching TRBD2 (5 bases). This CDR3 spans 14 amino acids. V was clipped by 3 bases and J by 6 bases, with 12 bases between them. Germline CDR1 and CDR2: SGHVS and FQNEAQ. DNA of the CDR3: TGTGCCAGCAGCTTGAGCGGACCACGCAATGAGCAGTTCTTC. Amino acids: CASSLSGPRNEQFF.

This clone was recorded once. The rearrangement uses TRBV6-1 and TRBJ1-2; TRBD1 matches 12 bases. Germline loops: CDR1 MNHNS, CDR2 SASEGT. There are 15 residues in the CDR3. The J segment lost 4 bases and the V segment lost 10 bases, leaving 10 bases of the junction unmatched. CDR3 bases: TGTGCCACGTCCGGGACAGGGGGCATGGGCTATGGCTACACCTTC. This sequence encodes CATSGTGGMGYGYTF.

The sample holds a few counts of this clone. This chain uses TRBV5-6 with TRBJ1-2; 12 bases fit TRBD1. Trimming cost V 2 bases and J 7 bases; bases outside gene matches: 3. The CDR3 runs 14 residues. Germline CDR1 reads SGHDT; CDR2 reads YYEEEE. CDR3 sequence (DNA): TGTGCCAGCAGCTTTGGGACAGGGGGCAGTGGCTACACCTTC. Amino acid sequence: CASSFGTGGSGYTF.

The chain links TRBV10-1 to TRBJ2-3, with 7 nucleotides matching TRBD2. Trimming took 3 bases from V and 2 from J; bases not matched to a gene: 5. The CDR3 totals 15 residues. The germline V gene encodes CDR1 WNHNN and CDR2 SYGVQD (reference sequence). CDR3 DNA: TGCGCCAGCAGTGAAGAAGCGGGGTTCACAGATACGCAGTATTTT. As protein: CASSEEAGFTDTQYF.

This clone turned up a few times. The V and J genes are TRBV5-5 and TRBJ2-3, with D possibly matching TRBD2 (6 bases). This CDR3 region has 12 residues. The ends were cut back, 5 bases at V and 6 bases at J, with 10 bases in the middle. Germline V gene data show CDR1 as SGHKS and CDR2 as YYEKEE (reference sequence). Written as DNA, the CDR3 is TGTGCCAGCAGTAAACGGGGGGATACGCAGTATTTT. Its translation is CASSKRGDTQYF.

The rearrangement uses TRBV5-1 and TRBJ2-1; D perhaps matches TRBD2 (5 bases). This CDR3 comprises 12 residues. The V gene lost 5 bases and the J gene lost 9 bases, with 12 bases spanning the gap. Germline V CDR1 and CDR2: SGHRS, YFSETQ. This CDR3 reads CASSPARGEQFF. The CDR3 region has the DNA TGCGCCAGCAGTCCCGCTCGGGGTGAGCAGTTCTTC.

This clone has more than one count but fewer than ten. The CDR3 coding sequence is TGTGCCAGCAGAGCAACGGGGTCCGGAGGTGCGACCCAGTACTTC. It codes for CASRATGSGGATQYF. The chain links TRBV6-1 to TRBJ2-5; D is perhaps TRBD2 (5 bases). The V end lost 6 bases, the J end lost 7 bases, and 21 bases lay between the germline ends. This CDR3 is built from 15 residues. The germline gives CDR1 MNHNS, CDR2 SASEGT.

This chain's CDR3 is CASSEAGARLSGGTQYF. The CDR3, as DNA: TGTGCCAGCAGTGAGGCGGGCGCTAGACTCTCGGGGGGGACCCAGTACTTC. This chain connects TRBV2 to TRBJ2-5; 7 nucleotides line up with TRBD2. Trimming at V came to 3 bases and at J to 7 bases, leaving 17 bases not matched to a gene. The CDR3 is 17 residues long. Germline loops: CDR1 SNHLY, CDR2 FYNNEI.

The chain couples TRBV5-1 to TRBJ1-2; perhaps TRBD1 as D (5 bases). Germline CDR1 reads SGHRS; CDR2 reads YFSETQ. V lost 0 bases and J 3 bases, leaving 9 bases between the germline ends. This CDR3 has 14 residues. The CDR3 sequence: CASSLGGGDYGYTF. In DNA form, the CDR3 reads TGCGCCAGCAGCTTGGGCGGGGGAGACTATGGCTACACCTTC.

The chain employs TRBV2 and TRBJ2-7; 8 bases match TRBD1. The V and J ends lost 6 bases and 3 bases, in that order; junction bases with no gene match: 7. This CDR3 spans 14 amino acids. CDR1 and CDR2 (germline): SNHLY, FYNNEI. CDR3 sequence (DNA): TGTGCCAGCAGGGTTCTGGGGACAGGCTACGAGCAGTACTTC. Protein sequence: CASRVLGTGYEQYF.

V usage is TRBV14 and J usage is TRBJ1-1; D is unresolved. Trimming cost V 0 bases and J 4 bases, with 12 bases left between them. The CDR3 sequence is 15 residues long. Germline V gives CDR1 SGHDN, CDR2 FVKESK. The CDR3 DNA is TGTGCCAGCAGCCAAGATCGGCAGGCCTCCACTGAAGCTTTCTTT. The encoded protein is CASSQDRQASTEAFF.